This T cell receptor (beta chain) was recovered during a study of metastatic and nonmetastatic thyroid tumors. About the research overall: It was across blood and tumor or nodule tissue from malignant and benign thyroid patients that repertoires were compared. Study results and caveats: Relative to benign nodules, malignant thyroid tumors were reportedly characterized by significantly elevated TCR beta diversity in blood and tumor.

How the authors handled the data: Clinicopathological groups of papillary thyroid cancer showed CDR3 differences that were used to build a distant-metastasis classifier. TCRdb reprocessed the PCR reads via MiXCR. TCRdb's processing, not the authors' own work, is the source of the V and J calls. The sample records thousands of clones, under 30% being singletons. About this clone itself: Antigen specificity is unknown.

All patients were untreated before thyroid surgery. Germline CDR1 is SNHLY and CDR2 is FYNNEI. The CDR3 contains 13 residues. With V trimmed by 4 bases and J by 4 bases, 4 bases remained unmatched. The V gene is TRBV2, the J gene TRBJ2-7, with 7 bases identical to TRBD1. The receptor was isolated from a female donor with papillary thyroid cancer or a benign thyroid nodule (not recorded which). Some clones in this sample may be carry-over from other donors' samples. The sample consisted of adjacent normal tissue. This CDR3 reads CASSVPGGYEQYF. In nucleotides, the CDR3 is TGTGCCAGCAGTGTGCCAGGGGGATACGAGCAGTACTTC.